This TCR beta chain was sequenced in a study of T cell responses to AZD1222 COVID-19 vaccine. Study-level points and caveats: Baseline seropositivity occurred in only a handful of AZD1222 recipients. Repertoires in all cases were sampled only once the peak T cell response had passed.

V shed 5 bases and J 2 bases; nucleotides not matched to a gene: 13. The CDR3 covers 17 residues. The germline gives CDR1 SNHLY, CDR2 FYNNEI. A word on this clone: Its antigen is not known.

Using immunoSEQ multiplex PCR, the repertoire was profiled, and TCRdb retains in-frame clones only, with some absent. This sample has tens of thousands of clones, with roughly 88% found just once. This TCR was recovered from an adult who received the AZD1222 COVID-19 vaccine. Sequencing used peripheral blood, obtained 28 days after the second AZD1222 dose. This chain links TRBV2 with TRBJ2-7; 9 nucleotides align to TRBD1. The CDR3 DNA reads TGTGCCAGCAGTTTAGTGGCTGTCGGGACAGGGCCCTACGAGCAGTACTTC. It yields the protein CASSLVAVGTGPYEQYF.